Each of the 23 T cell receptor beta chains below was sequenced from the same sample in a study of breast tumors, draining lymph nodes, adjacent tissues. A single record per CDR3 protein comes from TCRdb applying MiXCR to the multiplex PCR reads. The sample consists of roughly 70,000 distinct CDR3 sequences, less than 45% of them appearing once. The sample was breast tumor tissue. The receptors stem from a female donor with breast cancer. Some clones in this sample may be carry-over from other donors' samples.

The V call is TRBV24-1, the J call TRBJ2-5, with 8 positions matching TRBD2. The J call is in doubt because the DNA end fits TRBJ2-1 better. The CDR3 sequence is 17 residues long. Germline V gene lookup returns CDR1 KGHDR and CDR2 SFDVKD. CDR3 in DNA: TGTGCCACCAGTGATTGGTCGGGGGGGGGGGGTAAAGAGCCCCAGTTCTTC. Translation: CATSDWSGGGGKEPQFF.

This clonotype was seen ten or more times. The chain uses TRBV7-9 and TRBJ2-5; D remains ambiguous. V lost 3 bases and J lost 1, with 15 bases in between. Germline loops: CDR1 SEHNR, CDR2 FQNEAQ (reference sequence). The CDR3 is 16 residues long. The DNA for the CDR3 is TGTGCCAGCAGCTTCCCCGGATGGGGTGTCCAAGAGACCCAGTACTTC. Translation gives CASSFPGWGVQETQYF.

The V gene is TRBV12-3 or TRBV12-4, the J gene TRBJ1-3, with a possible D match to TRBD1 (5 bases). Trimming stripped 6 bases from V and 2 bases from J, with 29 bases between. This CDR3 has 20 residues. The CDR3 sequence is CASSPDGRGTSGGAGNTIYF. CDR3 nucleotides: TGTGCCAGCAGCCCAGATGGTAGGGGAACTAGCGGGGGGGCTGGAAACACCATATATTTT.

Comment on this clonotype: The conserved closing phenylalanine or tryptophan is absent in this CDR3, likely reflecting a read error. The V and J genes are TRBV29-1 and TRBJ2-7, with a weak D call TRBD1 (6 bases). The CDR3 runs to 15 residues. CDR1 is SQVTM, CDR2 ANQGSEA, per germline. Trimming took off 4 bases at V and 3 bases at J, with 19 bases between the two ends. In DNA, the CDR3 is TGCAGCGTTGGAGGGGCCGAGACAGGTTACTACGAGCAGTACTCC. This codes for CSVGGAETGYYEQYS.

This clonotype showed up many times. V is TRBV11-3 and J is TRBJ2-7; D remains unclear. The CDR3 has 13 amino acids. Germline CDR1 reads SGHNT; CDR2 reads YENEEA. Deletions cut 3 bases from V and 3 bases from J, with 9 bases between. Here the CDR3 DNA reads TGTGCCAGCAGCTTGTGGCTTAACTACGAGCAGTACTTC. The encoded protein is CASSLWLNYEQYF.

Many counts were recorded for this clonotype. This clone may be a read error of a much larger clone one base away. This CDR3 is CAGSLFTATNTGELFF. The CDR3 DNA reads TGTGCCGGCAGCTTATTCACGGCGACAAACACCGGGGAGCTGTTTTTT. J is TRBJ2-2 and V is TRBV7-6; D is uncertain. The length of the CDR3 is 16 residues. Germline V CDR1 and CDR2: SGHVS, FNYEAQ.

This clonotype showed up many times. The chain's CDR3 is CASSSSGTGVYGYTF. The CDR3 DNA reads as TGTGCCAGCAGTTCCTCCGGGACAGGGGTTTATGGCTACACCTTC. The V and J genes are TRBV12-3 or TRBV12-4 and TRBJ1-2, with 10 bases aligning to TRBD1. This CDR3 has 15 amino acids. Trimming took 4 bases from V and 5 from J; bases not matched to a gene: 7.

This clonotype was recorded many times. This chain links TRBV12-3 or TRBV12-4 with TRBJ2-7; 8 bases fit TRBD2. This CDR3 spans 18 amino acids. V gave up 3 bases and J gave up 1 base; unmatched junction bases: 14. In DNA, the CDR3 is TGTGCCAGCAGTTTCACCAACCCCGGGAGGGGGTTTTCCTACGAGCAGTACTTC. Translated, it gives CASSFTNPGRGFSYEQYF.

This clonotype appeared many times. This sequence joins TRBV12-3 or TRBV12-4 and TRBJ2-7; no definite D call. CDR3 length equals 11 residues. V shed 3 bases and J shed 4 bases, with 4 bases lying between them. The DNA for the CDR3 is TGTGCCAGCAGTTTTCTATACGAGCAGTACTTC. This encodes CASSFLYEQYF.

This clonotype was counted at least ten times. The chain is built from TRBV12-3 or TRBV12-4 and TRBJ2-3; 9 bases are a match to TRBD2. This CDR3 is 18 amino acids long. J gave up 2 bases and V 2 bases, and 11 bases lay outside the gene matches. The CDR3 loop reads CASSLLGSGRGDTDTQYF. The CDR3 DNA reads TGTGCCAGCAGTTTATTGGGTAGCGGGAGAGGGGACACAGATACGCAGTATTTT.

This clonotype was recorded at least ten times. The rearrangement uses TRBV27 and TRBJ2-7; 10 bases map to TRBD2. V lost 6 bases and J lost 2; bases outside the gene matches: 10. Looked up from germline, CDR1 is MNHEY and CDR2 is SMNVEV (reference sequence). The CDR3 consists of 16 residues. CDR3 nucleotides: TGTGCCAGCAGAGGGGAGATAGCGGGAGGCACCTACGAGCAGTACTTC. Protein: CASRGEIAGGTYEQYF.

In the case of this clonotype: A much larger clone is a single base away; this may be a read error. The chain uses TRBV27 and TRBJ1-5, with 7 bases lining up with TRBD1. V dropped 8 bases and J dropped 4; count of bases not matched to a gene: 11. Per the germline V gene, CDR1 is MNHEY and CDR2 is SMNVEV (reference sequence). There are 15 residues in the CDR3. CDR3: CASGSLRGPNQPQHF. CDR3 DNA: TGTGCCAGCGGTTCCTTAAGGGGGCCGAATCAGCCCCAGCATTTT.

As for this clonotype: This may be a read error, as it is one base from a much larger clone. This chain uses TRBV13 with TRBJ2-7; D gene uncertain. V was cut by 5 bases and J by 1 base, with 12 bases left in between. The CDR3 is 14 amino acids. Per germline, CDR1 PRHDT and CDR2 FYEKMQ (reference sequence). CDR3 region: CASSIPELSYEQYF. CDR3 coding DNA: TGTGCCAGCAGCATACCGGAGCTTTCCTACGAGCAGTACTTC.

Many counts were recorded for this clonotype. This chain links TRBV15 with TRBJ2-1, with D perhaps TRBD1 (6 bases). V lost 0 bases and J 2 bases, leaving 8 bases between the germline ends. Germline CDR1 is LNHNV and CDR2 is YYDKDF (reference sequence). CDR3 length: 15 amino acids. The CDR3 here is CATSREQGAYNEQFF. In nucleotides, the CDR3 is TGTGCCACCAGCAGAGAACAGGGTGCCTACAATGAGCAGTTCTTC.

This chain connects TRBV7-2 to TRBJ1-1, with 8 bases that match TRBD1. Germline CDR1 SGHTA, CDR2 FQGNSA. Unmatched junction bases numbered 5, after V lost 3 bases and J lost 2 bases. The CDR3 is made up of 15 amino acids. This CDR3 is CASSFFGQGNTEAFF. As DNA, the CDR3 is TGTGCCAGCAGCTTTTTCGGACAGGGCAACACTGAAGCTTTCTTT.

By frequency in the sample, this clonotype is medium-sized (0.01 to 0.1%). The CDR3 region is CSARSGGSSYNEQFF. CDR3 DNA sequence: TGCAGTGCTAGGTCAGGGGGAAGCTCCTACAATGAGCAGTTCTTC. The genes are TRBV20-1 and TRBJ2-1, with 7 bases lining up with TRBD1. The CDR3 covers 15 residues. Germline CDR1 and CDR2: DFQATT and SNEGSKA (reference sequence). V lost 3 bases to trimming and J lost 0 bases; unmatched junction nucleotides: 5.

Note on this clonotype: At one of its ends the junction is not consistent with the germline gene, which may arise from a read error. V and J are TRBV5-1 and TRBJ1-4; 9 bases are shared with TRBD1. The CDR3 spans 18 residues. Germline V lookup: CDR1 SGHRS, CDR2 YFSETQ. CDR3 sequence (DNA): TGTGCCAGCAGCTTAGGGACAGGGAAGCACCCGCCTCATGAAAAACTGTTTTTT. The encoded protein is CASSLGTGKHPPHEKLFF.

This clonotype was seen at least ten times. The CDR3 region has the DNA TGTGCCAGCAGCTTAGGAAACCAGGGGCCAGGGGATGAGCAGTTCTTC. Translated, it gives CASSLGNQGPGDEQFF. The rearrangement links TRBV7-3 to TRBJ2-1; D possibly corresponds to TRBD1 (6 bases). CDR3 length: 16 amino acids. CDR1 SGHTA and CDR2 FQGTGA come from the germline V gene. Trimming shortened V by 2 bases and J by 8 bases, and 19 bases separated the two germline ends.

A remark on this clonotype: At one of its ends the junction is not consistent with the germline gene, which may arise from a read error. V is TRBV6-4 and J is TRBJ2-1, with 7 positions matching TRBD2. Germline lookup yields CDR1 MRHNA and CDR2 SNTAGT. The CDR3 is 20 residues long. CDR3 sequence (DNA): TGTGCCAGCAGTTCCATCCGGGCTAGCGGAGAATCTAGCTCCTACAATGAGCGGTTCTTC. Protein: CASSSIRASGESSSYNERFF.

This chain links TRBV11-1 with TRBJ2-7; 11 bases match TRBD2. Germline CDR1 and CDR2: SGHAT and FQDESV (reference sequence). V gave up 3 bases and J gave up 4 bases; unmatched junction bases: 8. CDR3 length: 16 residues. CDR3 residues: CASSLPTSGTNYEQYF. The CDR3 nucleotides are TGTGCCAGCAGCTTGCCGACTAGCGGGACTAATTACGAGCAGTACTTC.

Worth noting for this clonotype: This CDR3 is missing its conserved last phenylalanine or tryptophan, likely due to a read error. The gene calls are TRBV7-2 and TRBJ2-1; D is undetermined. Germline CDR1 reads SGHTA; CDR2 reads FQGNSA. This CDR3 region has 11 residues. In DNA form, the CDR3 reads TGTGCCGGCAGCTTAGGAAATGAGCAGTTCCTC. It is translated as CAGSLGNEQFL.

As concerns this clonotype: A junction end diverges from the germline sequence, so it may reflect a read error. The chain recombines TRBV6-1 with TRBJ2-6; D is unclear. The CDR3 loop spans 13 amino acids. Germline V gene lookup returns CDR1 MNHNS and CDR2 SASEGT. The CDR3 bases are TGTGCCAGCAGTTACTCTAGGGCCAACGTCCTGACTTTC. Protein product: CASSYSRANVLTF.

The chain is built from TRBV19 and TRBJ1-1; D gene unclear. The germline V and J ends were trimmed by 2 bases and 1 base, with 8 bases remaining between them. This CDR3 contains 14 residues. Germline CDR1 and CDR2: LNHDA and SQIVND (reference sequence). The CDR3 DNA reads as TGTGCCAGTAGTATAAGGGCGGGGAACACTGAAGCTTTCTTT. It is translated as CASSIRAGNTEAFF.